A selection of T cell receptor beta chains follows, all from one sample in a study of blood T cells in healthy people across ages. Via MiXCR, TCRdb re-called the 5' RACE reads, giving one row per CDR3 protein. The table records roughly 640,000 distinct CDR3 sequences, less than 35% of them present only once. Material: blood. These receptors all stem from a woman older than 75 in good health. The CDR3 runs from the conserved cysteine through the conserved F or W. D genes are given only for firm matches. For some rows the clone size is stated as once, few or many, or as a class when expanded; others skip it.

d_call	clone_size	v_call	j_call	cdr3_nt	cdr3_aa
TRBD1	few	TRBV11-2	TRBJ1-6	TGTGCCAGCAGCTACTACAGGGGGAATTCACCCCTCCACTTT	CASSYYRGNSPLHF
NA	many	TRBV7-2	TRBJ2-3	TGTGCCAGCAGCCCCCTGGGGGGCTACACAGATACGCAGTATTTT	CASSPLGGYTDTQYF
TRBD1	many	TRBV6-2/TRBV6-3	TRBJ2-3	TGTGCCAGCAGGACAGGGGGCGTAGCAGATACGCAGTATTTT	CASRTGGVADTQYF
TRBD1	NA	TRBV20-1	TRBJ1-2	TGCAGTGCTAGAGATCAAGGACAGGGGGCTTCCTACGGCTACACCTTC	CSARDQGQGASYGYTF
NA	many	TRBV25-1	TRBJ2-3	TGTGCCAGCAGTGAATCTCGCGGGGGCACAGATACGCAGTATTTT	CASSESRGGTDTQYF
NA	few	TRBV24-1	TRBJ1-5	TGTGCCACCAGTGATCCGAGTGAGGTTAATCAGCCCCAGCATTTT	CATSDPSEVNQPQHF
NA	many	TRBV3-1	TRBJ1-2	TGTGCCAGCAGCCACCGGACCACTAACTATGGCTACACCTTC	CASSHRTTNYGYTF
TRBD2	many	TRBV20-1	TRBJ2-1	TGCAGTGCTAGAGAAGTAGCGGGGGCCCACGAGCAGTTCTTC	CSAREVAGAHEQFF
NA	NA	TRBV12-3/TRBV12-4	TRBJ2-7	TGTGCCAGCAGTTTGGATACCGGCAGAGACTACGAGCAGGACTTC	CASSLDTGRDYEQDF
TRBD2	NA	TRBV9	TRBJ2-7	TGTGCCAGCAGCGTAGGGCTAGCGGTAATCTACGAGCAGTACTTC	CASSVGLAVIYEQYF
TRBD1	many	TRBV29-1	TRBJ1-5	TGCAGCGCCAGAACGGACAGGGGGCCCGGTGGGCCCCAGCATTTT	CSARTDRGPGGPQHF
NA	NA	TRBV5-1	TRBJ2-1	TGCGCCAGCAGCTTGGCATTCAGCGGGTGGAACGATGAGCAGTTCTTC	CASSLAFSGWNDEQFF
TRBD2	many	TRBV5-1	TRBJ2-5	TGCGCCAGCAGCTGGGGGACTAGCGGCGTGACCCAGTACTTC	CASSWGTSGVTQYF
TRBD2	NA	TRBV20-1	TRBJ2-5	TGCAGTGCTAGAGAACCGCCGGGACTAGCGGGGTCTAAACACCAAGAGACCCAGTACTTC	CSAREPPGLAGSKHQETQYF
TRBD2	many	TRBV20-1	TRBJ2-1	TGCAGTGCTAGTGTTCGGGGGGGCGTCGATGAGCAGTTCTTC	CSASVRGGVDEQFF
NA	many	TRBV3-1	TRBJ2-4	TGTGCCAGCAGCCAAGGTAGAAACATTCAGTACTTC	CASSQGRNIQYF
TRBD2	many	TRBV5-1	TRBJ2-3	TGCGCCAGCCAAACTAGCGGGGATACAGATACGCAGTATTTT	CASQTSGDTDTQYF
TRBD2	NA	TRBV6-2/TRBV6-3	TRBJ2-1	TGTGCCAGCCGAAGAACTCCGGGGGGACTAGCGTTACATGAGCAGTTCTTC	CASRRTPGGLALHEQFF
TRBD1	many	TRBV12-3/TRBV12-4	TRBJ1-5	TGTGCCAGCACTGACAGGGTAGCGTCCAATCAGCCCCAGCATTTT	CASTDRVASNQPQHF
NA	NA	TRBV7-2	TRBJ1-1	TGTGCCATCAGCTTTCTGATTGGGGGAGCCACTGAAGCTTTCTTT	CAISFLIGGATEAFF
NA	NA	TRBV7-2	TRBJ1-2	TGTGCCAGCAGCTTAGCCAGGGAACGCGGCTACACCTTC	CASSLARERGYTF
NA	NA	TRBV4-1	TRBJ1-2	TGCGCCAGCAGCCAGACAGGAGAGGGACTGATCTATGGCTACACCTTC	CASSQTGEGLIYGYTF
TRBD1	NA	TRBV3-1	TRBJ1-1	TGTGCCAGCAGCCGCACGACAGGGGGCAATGGTGAAGCTTTCTTT	CASSRTTGGNGEAFF
NA	NA	TRBV29-1	TRBJ2-5	TGCAGCCTGGAAGTTGGGAATGAGCAGTACTTC	CSLEVGNEQYF
TRBD2	few	TRBV4-1	TRBJ2-2	TGCGCCAGCAGCCAAGGGTCTAGCGGGGGGATAAGAGGAAACACCGGGGAGCTGTTTTTT	CASSQGSSGGIRGNTGELFF
NA	NA	TRBV4-3	TRBJ1-1	TGCGCCAGCAGCCAAGACCCCAATGGGGGGAACACTGAAGCTTTCTTT	CASSQDPNGGNTEAFF
TRBD2	many	TRBV20-1	TRBJ2-3	TGCAGTGCAGTTGGGCTAGCGGGGGGAGTGGCAGATACGCAGTATTTT	CSAVGLAGGVADTQYF
TRBD2	NA	TRBV5-1	TRBJ2-1	TGCGCCAGCACGTCTCCGGGGGGCAATGAGCAGTTCTTC	CASTSPGGNEQFF
NA	NA	TRBV4-3	TRBJ2-4	TGCGCCAGCAGCCCAGCGGCGGGGGCGCGGGAAAACACTCAGTACTTC	CASSPAAGARENTQYF
TRBD2	many	TRBV6-1	TRBJ2-7	TGTGCCAGCAGCTGGGGGGGGGACGAGCAGTACTTC	CASSWGGDEQYF
TRBD1	few	TRBV6-1	TRBJ1-5	TGTGCCAGCAGTGAGGACAGGGGGCGAGTAGGACAGCCCCAGCATTTT	CASSEDRGRVGQPQHF
NA	few	TRBV20-1	TRBJ1-1	TGCAGTGCTAGAGATCAGGGCATGAACACTGAAGCTTTCTTT	CSARDQGMNTEAFF
TRBD2	many	TRBV20-1	TRBJ2-3	TGCAGTGCTATGGCTAGCGGGGGGGCAGATACGCAGTATTTT	CSAMASGGADTQYF
NA	many	TRBV20-1	TRBJ2-7	TGCAGTGCTGGCCGGTCCTACGAGCAGTACTTC	CSAGRSYEQYF
NA	many	TRBV6-1	TRBJ2-6	TGTGCCAGCAGTGGTACACTCTCTGGGGCCAACGTCCTGACTTTC	CASSGTLSGANVLTF
NA	few	TRBV15	TRBJ2-7	TGTGCCACCAGCAGAGTCGAGGGGCCCGGTCGCTACGAGCAGTACTTC	CATSRVEGPGRYEQYF
NA	many	TRBV6-2/TRBV6-3	TRBJ1-2	TGTGCCAGCAACCCGGGCGGGAACTATGGCTACACCTTC	CASNPGGNYGYTF
NA	NA	TRBV5-1	TRBJ2-7	TGCGCCAGCAGCTTGGATGGTCGCTACGAGCAGTACTTC	CASSLDGRYEQYF
TRBD2	NA	TRBV5-1	TRBJ2-5	TGCGCCAGCACCGCGGAGGGAGGGAACGCATATGAGACCCAGTACTTC	CASTAEGGNAYETQYF
NA	many	TRBV5-1	TRBJ2-1	TGCGCCAGCAGCTTGGCCCTCCCGGGCAATGAGCAGTTCTTC	CASSLALPGNEQFF
TRBD2	many	TRBV11-2	TRBJ2-5	TGTGCCAGCAGCCGAGGCAGGGCTAGCGGGGGAGAGACCCAGTACTTC	CASSRGRASGGETQYF
TRBD1	many	TRBV12-3/TRBV12-4	TRBJ1-6	TGTGCCAGCAGTCCAGGACAGGGGTCTACTAGAATCCACTTT	CASSPGQGSTRIHF
TRBD1	many	TRBV7-3	TRBJ1-1	TGTGCCAGCAGCCAAACAGGGGACGGGGGCACTGAAGCTTTCTTT	CASSQTGDGGTEAFF
NA	few	TRBV28	TRBJ2-3	TGTGCCAGCAGTTTATGGGGGTCCCACACAGATACGCAGTATTTT	CASSLWGSHTDTQYF
NA	NA	TRBV5-1	TRBJ2-1	TGCGCCAGCAGCTTGGCCAATCCCCCCAGGAAAGGAAACAATGAGCAGTTCTTC	CASSLANPPRKGNNEQFF
TRBD2	NA	TRBV20-1	TRBJ2-7	TGCAGTGCTAGAGATGCAAGCGGGAGGATCCACGAGCAGTACTTC	CSARDASGRIHEQYF
TRBD2	NA	TRBV6-5	TRBJ2-3	TGTGCCAGCAGTTACGCTACTAGCGGGAGAAGTGCAGATACGCAGTATTTT	CASSYATSGRSADTQYF
TRBD2	many	TRBV27	TRBJ2-3	TGTGCCAGCAGTTTATCCCTTGGACTAGCGGGGGGCACAGATACGCAGTATTTT	CASSLSLGLAGGTDTQYF
NA	NA	TRBV4-2	TRBJ1-5	TGTGCCAGCAGCCAAGAACCCAGATTTGATAAGCCCCAGCATTTT	CASSQEPRFDKPQHF
NA	many	TRBV20-1	TRBJ2-1	TGCAGTGCTAGAGGAGTGGGACGGCTCTACAATGAGCAGTTCTTC	CSARGVGRLYNEQFF
NA	NA	TRBV20-1	TRBJ1-6	TGCAGTGCTAGACCAGGCGGAGATTCACCCCTCCACTTT	CSARPGGDSPLHF
TRBD1	once	TRBV20-1	TRBJ2-1	TGCAGTGCTGAAGACAGGGGGAGCTCCTACAATGAGCAGTTCTTC	CSAEDRGSSYNEQFF
TRBD2	NA	TRBV10-3	TRBJ2-1	TGTGCCATCAGTGGCGGGACTAGGAGCGATGAGCAGTTCTTC	CAISGGTRSDEQFF
NA	NA	TRBV5-1	TRBJ2-1	TGCGCCAGCAGCCACGAAGGCCGACCGCCCTCGGGGATGGTTAAAAACAATGAGCAGTTCTTC	CASSHEGRPPSGMVKNNEQFF